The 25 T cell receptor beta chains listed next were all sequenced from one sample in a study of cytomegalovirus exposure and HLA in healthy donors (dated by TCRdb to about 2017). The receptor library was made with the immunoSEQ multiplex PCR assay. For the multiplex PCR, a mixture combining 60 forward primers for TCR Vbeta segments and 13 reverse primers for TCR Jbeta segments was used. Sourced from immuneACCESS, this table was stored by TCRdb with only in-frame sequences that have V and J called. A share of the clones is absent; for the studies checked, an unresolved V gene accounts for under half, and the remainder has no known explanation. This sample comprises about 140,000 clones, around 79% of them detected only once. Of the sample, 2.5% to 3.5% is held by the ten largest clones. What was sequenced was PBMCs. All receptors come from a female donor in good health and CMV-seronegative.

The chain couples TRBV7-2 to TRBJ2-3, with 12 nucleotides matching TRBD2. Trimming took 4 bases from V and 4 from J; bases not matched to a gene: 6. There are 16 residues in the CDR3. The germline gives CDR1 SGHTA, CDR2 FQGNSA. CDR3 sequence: CASSSGLAGKADTQYF. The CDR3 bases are TGTGCCAGCAGCTCCGGACTAGCGGGAAAGGCAGATACGCAGTATTTT.

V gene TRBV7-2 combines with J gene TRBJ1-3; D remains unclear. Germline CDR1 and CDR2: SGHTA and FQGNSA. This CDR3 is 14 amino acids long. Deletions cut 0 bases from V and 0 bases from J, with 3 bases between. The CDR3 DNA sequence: TGTGCCAGCAGCTTAGCTTACTCTGGAAACACCATATATTTT. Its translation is CASSLAYSGNTIYF.

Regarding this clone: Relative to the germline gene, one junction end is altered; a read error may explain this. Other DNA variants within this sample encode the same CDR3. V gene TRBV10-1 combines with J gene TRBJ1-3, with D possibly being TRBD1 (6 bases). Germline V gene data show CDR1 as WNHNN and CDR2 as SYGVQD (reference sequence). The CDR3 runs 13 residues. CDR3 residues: CARAGTHGNTIYF. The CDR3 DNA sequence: TGTGCCAGAGCCGGGACACATGGAAACACCATATATTTT.

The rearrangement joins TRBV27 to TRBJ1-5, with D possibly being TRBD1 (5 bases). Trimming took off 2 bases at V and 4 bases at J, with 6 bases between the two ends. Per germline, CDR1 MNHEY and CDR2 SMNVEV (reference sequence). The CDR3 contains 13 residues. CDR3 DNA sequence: TGTGCCAGCAGTTTACGGGGGAATCAGCCCCAGCATTTT. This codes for CASSLRGNQPQHF.

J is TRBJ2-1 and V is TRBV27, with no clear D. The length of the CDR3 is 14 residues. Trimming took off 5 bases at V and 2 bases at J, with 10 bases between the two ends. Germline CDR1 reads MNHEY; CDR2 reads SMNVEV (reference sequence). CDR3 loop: CASSPHPPYNEQFF. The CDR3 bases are TGTGCCAGCAGTCCACACCCCCCCTACAATGAGCAGTTCTTC.

CDR3 DNA: TGTGCCAGCAGTGCCACGGGGGGCTACAATGAGCAGTTCTTC. It translates to CASSATGGYNEQFF. This sequence joins TRBV2 and TRBJ2-1; 7 bases agree with TRBD2. Germline V CDR1 and CDR2: SNHLY, FYNNEI. The CDR3 loop spans 14 amino acids. The junction had 3 bases not matched to a gene; V was cut back by 4 bases and J by 3 bases.

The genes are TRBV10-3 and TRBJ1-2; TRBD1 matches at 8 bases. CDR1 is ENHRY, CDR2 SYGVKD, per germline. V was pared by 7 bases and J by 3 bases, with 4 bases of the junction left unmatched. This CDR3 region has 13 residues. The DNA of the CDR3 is TGTGCCATCACAGACAGGGGCGACTATGGCTACACCTTC. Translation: CAITDRGDYGYTF.

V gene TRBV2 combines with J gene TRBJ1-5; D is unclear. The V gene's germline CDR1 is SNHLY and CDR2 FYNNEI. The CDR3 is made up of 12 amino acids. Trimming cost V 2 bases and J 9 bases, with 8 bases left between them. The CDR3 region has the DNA TGTGCCAGCAGTGAAACCCCGGGGCCCCAGCATTTT. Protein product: CASSETPGPQHF.

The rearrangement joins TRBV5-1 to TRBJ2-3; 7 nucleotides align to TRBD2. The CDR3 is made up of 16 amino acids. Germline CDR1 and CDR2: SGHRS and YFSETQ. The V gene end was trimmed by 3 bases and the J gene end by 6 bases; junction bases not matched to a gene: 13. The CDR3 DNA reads TGCGCCAGCAGCTATATCCAGGGCGGGAGAAGTGATACGCAGTATTTT. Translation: CASSYIQGGRSDTQYF.

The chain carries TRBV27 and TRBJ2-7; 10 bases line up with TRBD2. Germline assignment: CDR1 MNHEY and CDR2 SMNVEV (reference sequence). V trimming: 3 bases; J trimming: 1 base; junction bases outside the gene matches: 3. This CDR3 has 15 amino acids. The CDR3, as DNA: TGTGCCAGCAGTTTTCGGACTAGCGGTTCCTACGAGCAGTACTTC. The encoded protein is CASSFRTSGSYEQYF.

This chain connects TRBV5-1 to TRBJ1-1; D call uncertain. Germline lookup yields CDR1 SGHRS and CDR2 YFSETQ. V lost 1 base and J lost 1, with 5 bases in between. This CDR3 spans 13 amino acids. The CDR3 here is CASSLKPNTEAFF. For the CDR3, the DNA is TGCGCCAGCAGCTTGAAGCCGAACACTGAAGCTTTCTTT.

CDR3 in amino acids: CASSLAFRGNYEQYF. The CDR3, as DNA: TGTGCCAGCAGTTTAGCGTTCAGGGGAAACTACGAGCAGTACTTC. This chain links TRBV28 with TRBJ2-7; weak D call: TRBD1 (6 bases). Germline CDR1 reads MDHEN; CDR2 reads SYDVKM. V gave up 2 bases and J gave up 3 bases, with 14 bases separating them. The CDR3 runs 15 residues.

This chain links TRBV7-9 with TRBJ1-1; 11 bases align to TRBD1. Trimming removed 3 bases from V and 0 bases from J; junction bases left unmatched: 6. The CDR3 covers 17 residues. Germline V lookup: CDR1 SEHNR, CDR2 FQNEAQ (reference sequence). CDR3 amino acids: CASSFRGQGVVNTEAFF. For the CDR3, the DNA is TGTGCCAGCAGCTTTAGGGGACAGGGGGTTGTGAACACTGAAGCTTTCTTT.

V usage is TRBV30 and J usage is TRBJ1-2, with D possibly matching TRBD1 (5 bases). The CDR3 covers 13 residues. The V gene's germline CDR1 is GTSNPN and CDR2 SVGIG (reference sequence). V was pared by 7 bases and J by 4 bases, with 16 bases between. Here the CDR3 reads CAYTGGRRYGYTF. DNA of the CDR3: TGTGCCTACACGGGGGGAAGGCGCTATGGCTACACCTTC.

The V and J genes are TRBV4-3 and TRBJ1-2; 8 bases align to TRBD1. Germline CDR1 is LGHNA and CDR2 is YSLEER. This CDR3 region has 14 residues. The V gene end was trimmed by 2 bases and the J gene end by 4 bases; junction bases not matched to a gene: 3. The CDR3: CASSQPGGPYGYTF. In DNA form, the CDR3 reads TGCGCCAGCAGCCAACCAGGGGGCCCCTATGGCTACACCTTC.

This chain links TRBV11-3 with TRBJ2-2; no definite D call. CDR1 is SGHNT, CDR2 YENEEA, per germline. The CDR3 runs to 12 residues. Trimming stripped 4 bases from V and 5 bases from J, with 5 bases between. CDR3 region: CASSSVTGELFF. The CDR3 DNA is TGTGCCAGCAGCTCGGTAACCGGGGAGCTGTTTTTT. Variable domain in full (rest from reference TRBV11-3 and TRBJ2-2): EAGVVQSPRYKIIEKKQPVAFWCNPISGHNTLYWYLQNLGQGPELLIRYENEEAVDDSQLPKDRFSAERLKGVDSTLKIQPAELGDSAVYLCASSSVTGELFFGEGSRLTVL.

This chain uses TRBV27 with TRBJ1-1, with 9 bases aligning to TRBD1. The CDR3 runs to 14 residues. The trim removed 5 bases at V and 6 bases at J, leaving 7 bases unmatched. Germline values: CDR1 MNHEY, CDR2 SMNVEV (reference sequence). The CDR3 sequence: CASSIDRGRAEAFF. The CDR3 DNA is TGTGCCAGCAGTATAGACAGGGGGAGGGCTGAAGCTTTCTTT.

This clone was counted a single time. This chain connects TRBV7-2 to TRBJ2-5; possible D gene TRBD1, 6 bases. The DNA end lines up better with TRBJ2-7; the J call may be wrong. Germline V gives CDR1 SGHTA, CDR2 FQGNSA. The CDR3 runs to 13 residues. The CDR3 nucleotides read TGTGCCAGCAGCTTAAACAGGGACTACGAGCAGTACTTC. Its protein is CASSLNRDYEQYF.

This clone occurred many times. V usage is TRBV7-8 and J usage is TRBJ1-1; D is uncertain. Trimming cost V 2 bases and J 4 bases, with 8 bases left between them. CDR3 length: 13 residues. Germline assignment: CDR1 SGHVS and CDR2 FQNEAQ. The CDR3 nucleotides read TGTGCCAGCAGCTTACGTGGTAGCACTGAAGCTTTCTTT. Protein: CASSLRGSTEAFF.

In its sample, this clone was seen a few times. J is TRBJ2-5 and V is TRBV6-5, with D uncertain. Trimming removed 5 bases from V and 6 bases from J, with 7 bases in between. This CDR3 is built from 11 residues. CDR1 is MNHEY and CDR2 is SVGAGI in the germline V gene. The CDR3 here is CASSETKTQYF. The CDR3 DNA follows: TGTGCCAGCAGTGAAACTAAGACCCAGTACTTC.

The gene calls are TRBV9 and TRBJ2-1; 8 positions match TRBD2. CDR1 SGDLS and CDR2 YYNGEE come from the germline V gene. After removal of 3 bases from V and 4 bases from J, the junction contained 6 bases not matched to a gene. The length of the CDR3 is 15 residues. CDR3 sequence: CASSAAGGPYNEQFF. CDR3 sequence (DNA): TGTGCCAGCAGCGCCGCGGGGGGCCCTTACAATGAGCAGTTCTTC.

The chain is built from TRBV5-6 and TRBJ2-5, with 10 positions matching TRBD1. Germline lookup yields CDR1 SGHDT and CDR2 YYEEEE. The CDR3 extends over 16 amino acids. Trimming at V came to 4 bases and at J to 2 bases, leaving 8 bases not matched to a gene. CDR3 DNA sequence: TGTGCCAGCAGCCCTGGGACAGGGGTTCGTCAAGAGACCCAGTACTTC. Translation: CASSPGTGVRQETQYF.

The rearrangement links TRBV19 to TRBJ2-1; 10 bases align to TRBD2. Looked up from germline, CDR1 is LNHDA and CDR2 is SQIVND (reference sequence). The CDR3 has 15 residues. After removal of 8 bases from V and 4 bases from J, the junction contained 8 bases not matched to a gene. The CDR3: CASSPLAGVYNEQFF. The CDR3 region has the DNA TGTGCCAGTTCCCCGCTAGCGGGGGTTTACAATGAGCAGTTCTTC.

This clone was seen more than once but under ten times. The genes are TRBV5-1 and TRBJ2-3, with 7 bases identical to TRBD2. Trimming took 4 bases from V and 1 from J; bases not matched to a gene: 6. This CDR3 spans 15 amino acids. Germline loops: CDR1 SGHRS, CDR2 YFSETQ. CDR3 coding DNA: TGCGCCAGCAGCCCGGATACTAGCGGCACAGATACGCAGTATTTT. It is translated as CASSPDTSGTDTQYF.

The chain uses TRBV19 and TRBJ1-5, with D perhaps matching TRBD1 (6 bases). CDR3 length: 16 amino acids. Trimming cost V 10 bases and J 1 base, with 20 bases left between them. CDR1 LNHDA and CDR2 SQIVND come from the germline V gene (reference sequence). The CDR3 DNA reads TGTGCCACCTATACACCGGGACAAATAAGCAATCAGCCCCAGCATTTT. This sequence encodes CATYTPGQISNQPQHF.